These 13 T cell receptor beta chains share one sample of origin, sequenced in a study of T cell repertoires in cytomegalovirus infection. TCRdb reprocessed the reads with MiXCR, giving one entry per CDR3 protein. The sample comprises roughly 68,000 distinct CDR3 sequences, 20% to 25% of which are singletons, and around 70% rests with the top ten. No antigen is known for these receptors. Sequenced material: CD8+ T cells from cultured PBMCs, taken from culture after CMV antigen stimulation. The receptors come from a human donor in good health (CMV status not recorded). Some clones in this sample may be carry-over from other donors' samples.

The genes are TRBV6-5 and TRBJ2-7; 8 bases are a match to TRBD2. This CDR3 region has 16 residues. With 1 base clipped from V and 0 bases from J, the junction kept 5 bases outside the gene matches. Germline V gene data show CDR1 as MNHEY and CDR2 as SVGAGI. The CDR3 loop is CASSYYRSGDSYEQYF. The CDR3, as DNA: TGTGCCAGCAGTTACTACCGTAGCGGGGACTCCTACGAGCAGTACTTC.

This clonotype was counted between two and nine times. The rearrangement joins TRBV7-2 to TRBJ2-1; 9 bases match TRBD1. CDR1 is SGHTA, CDR2 FQGNSA, per germline. With V trimmed by 6 bases and J by 8 bases, 8 bases remained unmatched. The CDR3 has 14 amino acids. The CDR3 is CASRTGGLFDEQFF. The CDR3 nucleotides read TGTGCCAGCAGGACAGGGGGTCTTTTCGATGAGCAGTTCTTC. The full variable domain, with the rest looked up from reference TRBV7-2 and TRBJ2-1, is GAGVSQSPSNKVTEKGKDVELRCDPISGHTALYWYRQSLGQGLEFLIYFQGNSAPDKSGLPSDRFSAERTGGSVSTLTIQRTQQEDSAVYLCASRTGGLFDEQFFGPGTRLTVL.

V is TRBV12-3 or TRBV12-4 and J is TRBJ1-2; 10 bases match TRBD1. The CDR3 consists of 14 residues. V shed 11 bases and J 6 bases; nucleotides not matched to a gene: 12. CDR3 sequence: CAAGGTGVIDGYTF. In nucleotides, the CDR3 is TGTGCCGCGGGGGGGACAGGGGTGATTGATGGCTACACCTTC.

The rearrangement uses TRBV25-1 and TRBJ2-7; either TRBD1 or TRBD2 may supply D (7 bases each). Germline loops: CDR1 MGHDK, CDR2 SYGVNS. V lost 3 bases, J lost 4 bases, and 16 bases lay in between. This CDR3 region has 15 residues. As DNA, the CDR3 is TGTGCCAGCAGTGAGGGGCAGGGGGGGATTTACGAGCAGTACTTC. This sequence encodes CASSEGQGGIYEQYF.

The chain links TRBV6-1 to TRBJ2-6; perhaps TRBD2 as D (5 bases). Trimming cost V 7 bases and J 1 base, with 14 bases left between them. This CDR3 is built from 16 residues. CDR1 and CDR2 from the germline V gene are MNHNS and SASEGT. CDR3 coding DNA: TGTGCCAGCATCACGCGAGGGATTTCTGGGGCCAACGTCCTGACTTTC. It specifies CASITRGISGANVLTF.

Only a few counts were recorded for this clonotype. This rearrangement joins TRBV2 to TRBJ2-7, with 7 bases lining up with TRBD2. Germline values: CDR1 SNHLY, CDR2 FYNNEI. The CDR3 runs 13 residues. With V trimmed by 5 bases and J by 3 bases, 4 bases remained unmatched. CDR3 protein: CASSPRGDYEQYF. The CDR3 nucleotides are TGTGCCAGCAGTCCCCGGGGGGACTACGAGCAGTACTTC. Together with reference TRBV2 and TRBJ2-7, the CDR3 gives the full variable domain: EPEVTQTPSHQVTQMGQEVILRCVPISNHLYFYWYRQILGQKVEFLVSFYNNEISEKSEIFDDQFSVERPDGSNFTLKIRSTKLEDSAMYFCASSPRGDYEQYFGPGTRLTVT.

The chain joins TRBV30 to TRBJ1-1; no firm D call. CDR3 size: 14 residues. The V end lost 2 bases, the J end lost 5 bases, and 15 bases lay between the germline ends. The germline V gene encodes CDR1 GTSNPN and CDR2 SVGIG (reference sequence). DNA of the CDR3: TGTGCCTGGAGTATAACACTTCGAGGGACTGAAGCTTTCTTT. Its protein product is CAWSITLRGTEAFF.

The genes are TRBV14 and TRBJ2-1, with a tentative D call TRBD2 (6 bases). Per germline, CDR1 SGHDN and CDR2 FVKESK. The CDR3 consists of 15 residues. V gave up 3 bases and J gave up 2 bases, with 11 bases separating them. CDR3 coding DNA: TGTGCCAGCAGCCACCGGGACTTTGCCTACAATGAGCAGTTCTTC. Translating gives CASSHRDFAYNEQFF.

The gene calls are TRBV6-2 or TRBV6-3 and TRBJ1-1; unclear D gene. Germline loops: CDR1 MNHEY, CDR2 SVGEGT. This CDR3 region has 19 residues. The V end was cut by 2 bases, the J end by 0 bases, with 22 bases between. CDR3 nucleotide sequence: TGTGCCAGCAGTTACAGAGTTCTGCTACCTCTATCGATGAACACTGAAGCTTTCTTT. It encodes CASSYRVLLPLSMNTEAFF.

The chain has TRBV24-1 and TRBJ2-1; the D is unclear. The V end lost 0 bases, the J end lost 7 bases, and 15 bases lay between the germline ends. Germline loops: CDR1 KGHDR, CDR2 SFDVKD. This CDR3 region has 16 residues. This chain's CDR3 is CATSDLDVRVRNEQFF. CDR3 nucleotide sequence: TGTGCCACCAGTGATTTGGATGTGAGAGTTAGAAATGAGCAGTTCTTC.

J is TRBJ1-2 and V is TRBV20-1, with D unresolved. The germline V gene encodes CDR1 DFQATT and CDR2 SNEGSKA (reference sequence). The V and J ends lost 4 bases and 2 bases respectively, with 11 bases between them. The length of the CDR3 is 13 residues. This chain's CDR3 is CSATRTENYGYTF. For the CDR3, the DNA is TGCAGTGCTACCCGGACGGAGAACTATGGCTACACCTTC.

This clonotype was seen a few times. The V and J genes are TRBV12-5 and TRBJ2-1, with D unresolved. Trimming took 0 bases from V and 5 from J, leaving 5 bases between them. This CDR3 is 13 amino acids long. CDR1 and CDR2 (germline): LGHNT, FRNRAP. The CDR3 nucleotides are TGTGCTAGTGGTTTGGTGGCCCACAATGAGCAGTTCTTC. Encoded protein: CASGLVAHNEQFF.

This chain's CDR3 is CASSSQATQGNTEAFF. The CDR3, as DNA: TGTGCCAGCAGTTCGCAGGCGACCCAGGGGAACACTGAAGCTTTCTTT. The V gene is TRBV28, the J gene TRBJ1-1; a possible D gene is TRBD1 (5 bases). CDR3 size: 16 residues. V lost 4 bases and J lost 1, with 16 bases in between. Germline CDR1 and CDR2: MDHEN and SYDVKM.